The present TCR beta chain was sequenced within a study of vaccination and CD4 T cells after COVID-19. Study context: Post-vaccine sampling followed dose two by a median 72 days (range 14 to 241).

The V and J ends lost 1 base and 1 base respectively, with 13 bases between them. Germline CDR1 and CDR2: MGHRA and YSYEKL. The CDR3 is made up of 16 amino acids. TCRdb re-called the PCR reads through MiXCR, storing one row per CDR3 protein. This sample carries 20,000 to 25,000 distinct CDR3 sequences, about three fifths of them seen once, and the ten largest clones take over 0.75%. Here the sequenced sample was CD4+ T cells from blood, taken before SARS-CoV-2 vaccination. This chain connects TRBV4-1 to TRBJ1-1, with D perhaps TRBD1 (6 bases). The sequence came from a human donor who had recovered from COVID-19. For the CDR3, the DNA is TGCGCCAGCAGCCAAGGCCCCGGACAGACGAACACTGAAGCTTTCTTT. Its translation is CASSQGPGQTNTEAFF.